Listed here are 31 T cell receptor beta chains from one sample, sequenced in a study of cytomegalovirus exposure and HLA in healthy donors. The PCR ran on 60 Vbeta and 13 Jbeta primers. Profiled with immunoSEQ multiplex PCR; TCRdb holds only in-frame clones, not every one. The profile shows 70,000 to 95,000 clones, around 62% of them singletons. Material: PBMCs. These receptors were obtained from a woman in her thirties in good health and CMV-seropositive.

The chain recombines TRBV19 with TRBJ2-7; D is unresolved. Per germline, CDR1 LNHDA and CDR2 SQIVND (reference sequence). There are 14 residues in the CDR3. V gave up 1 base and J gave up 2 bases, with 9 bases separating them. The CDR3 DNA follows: TGTGCCAGTAGTATAGGCACAGCACCCTACGAGCAGTACTTC. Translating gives CASSIGTAPYEQYF.

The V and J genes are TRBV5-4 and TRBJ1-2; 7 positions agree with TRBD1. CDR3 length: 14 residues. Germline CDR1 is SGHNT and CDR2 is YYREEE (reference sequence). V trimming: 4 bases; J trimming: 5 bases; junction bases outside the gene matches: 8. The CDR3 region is CASSQKGAGYGYTF. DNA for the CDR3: TGTGCCAGCAGCCAAAAGGGGGCTGGGTATGGCTACACCTTC.

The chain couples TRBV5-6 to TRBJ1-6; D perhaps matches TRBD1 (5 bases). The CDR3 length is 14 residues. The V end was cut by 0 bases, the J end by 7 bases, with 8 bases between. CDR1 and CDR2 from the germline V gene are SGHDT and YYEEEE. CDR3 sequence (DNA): TGTGCCAGCAGCTTGGTTGGGGGGAATTCACCCCTCCACTTT. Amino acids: CASSLVGGNSPLHF.

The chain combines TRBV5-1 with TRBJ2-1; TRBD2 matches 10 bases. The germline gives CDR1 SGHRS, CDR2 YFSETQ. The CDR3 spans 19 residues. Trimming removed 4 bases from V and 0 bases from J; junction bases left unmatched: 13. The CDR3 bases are TGCGCCAGCAGCCCGGGGGACAGCCCTAGCGGGGGCTCCTACAATGAGCAGTTCTTC. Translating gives CASSPGDSPSGGSYNEQFF.

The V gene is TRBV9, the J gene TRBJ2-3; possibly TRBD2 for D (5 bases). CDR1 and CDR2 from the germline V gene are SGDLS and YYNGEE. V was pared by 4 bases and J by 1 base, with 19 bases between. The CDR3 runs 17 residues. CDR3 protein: CASSPHRGIGGTDTQYF. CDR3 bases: TGTGCCAGCAGCCCCCACCGTGGTATCGGGGGCACAGATACGCAGTATTTT.

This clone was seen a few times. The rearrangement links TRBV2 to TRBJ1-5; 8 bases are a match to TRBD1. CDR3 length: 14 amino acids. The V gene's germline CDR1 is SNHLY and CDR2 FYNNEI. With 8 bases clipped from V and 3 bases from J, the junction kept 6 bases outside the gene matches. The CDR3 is CASQQQGANQPQHF. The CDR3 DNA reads TGTGCCAGCCAACAGCAGGGGGCCAATCAGCCCCAGCATTTT.

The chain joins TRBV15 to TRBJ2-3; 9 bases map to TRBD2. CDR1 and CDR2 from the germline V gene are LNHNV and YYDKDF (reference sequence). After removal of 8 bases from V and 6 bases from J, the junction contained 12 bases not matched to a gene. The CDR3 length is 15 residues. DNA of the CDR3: TGTGCCACCTCGTTCCGCGGGGGGGCCGAGGATACGCAGTATTTT. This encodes CATSFRGGAEDTQYF.

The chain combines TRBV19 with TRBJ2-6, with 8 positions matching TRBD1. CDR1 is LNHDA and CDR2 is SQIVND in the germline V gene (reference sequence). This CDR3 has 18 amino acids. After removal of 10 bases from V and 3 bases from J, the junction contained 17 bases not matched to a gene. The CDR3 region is CATTPLGQGYGGANVLTF. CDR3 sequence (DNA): TGTGCCACAACGCCGCTCGGACAGGGATATGGTGGGGCCAACGTCCTGACTTTC.

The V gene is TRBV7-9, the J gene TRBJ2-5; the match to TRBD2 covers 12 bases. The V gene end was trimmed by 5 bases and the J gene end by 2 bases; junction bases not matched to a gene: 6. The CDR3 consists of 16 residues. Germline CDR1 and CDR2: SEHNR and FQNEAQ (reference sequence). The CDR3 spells CASSPKLAGGQETQYF. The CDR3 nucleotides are TGTGCCAGCAGCCCAAAACTAGCGGGGGGTCAAGAGACCCAGTACTTC.

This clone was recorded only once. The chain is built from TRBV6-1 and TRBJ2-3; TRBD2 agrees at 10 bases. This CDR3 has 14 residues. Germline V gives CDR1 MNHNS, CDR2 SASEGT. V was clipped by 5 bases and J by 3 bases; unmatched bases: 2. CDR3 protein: CASSTLAGTDTQYF. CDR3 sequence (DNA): TGTGCCAGCAGTACACTAGCGGGAACAGATACGCAGTATTTT.

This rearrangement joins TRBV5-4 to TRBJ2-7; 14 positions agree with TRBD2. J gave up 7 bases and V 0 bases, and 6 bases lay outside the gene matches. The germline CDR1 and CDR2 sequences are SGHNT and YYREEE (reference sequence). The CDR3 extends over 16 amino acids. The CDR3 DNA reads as TGTGCCAGCAGCTTGGGACTAGCGGGGGGGAACCGGGAGCAGTACTTC. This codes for CASSLGLAGGNREQYF.

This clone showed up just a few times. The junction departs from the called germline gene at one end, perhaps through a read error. CDR3 in amino acids: CASSPYLQAGQGLVF. The CDR3 nucleotides are TGTGCCAGCTCACCATATTTACAGGCAGGGCAGGGGTTGGTCTTC. This chain joins TRBV18 and TRBJ2-1; possible D gene TRBD1, 6 bases. Germline CDR1 and CDR2: KGHSH and LQKENI. This CDR3 comprises 15 residues.

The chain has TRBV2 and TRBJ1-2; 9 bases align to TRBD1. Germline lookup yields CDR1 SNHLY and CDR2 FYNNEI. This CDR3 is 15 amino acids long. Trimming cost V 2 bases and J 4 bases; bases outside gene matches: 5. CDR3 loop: CASSEYGQGTYGYTF. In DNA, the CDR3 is TGTGCCAGCAGTGAATATGGACAGGGGACCTATGGCTACACCTTC.

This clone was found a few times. This CDR3 reads CASSPDRVSPLHF. The CDR3 DNA is TGTGCCAGCAGTCCCGACAGGGTATCACCCCTCCACTTT. This sequence joins TRBV27 and TRBJ1-6, with 7 bases that match TRBD1. CDR1 MNHEY and CDR2 SMNVEV come from the germline V gene (reference sequence). This CDR3 has 13 residues. V was clipped by 5 bases and J by 10 bases; unmatched bases: 5.

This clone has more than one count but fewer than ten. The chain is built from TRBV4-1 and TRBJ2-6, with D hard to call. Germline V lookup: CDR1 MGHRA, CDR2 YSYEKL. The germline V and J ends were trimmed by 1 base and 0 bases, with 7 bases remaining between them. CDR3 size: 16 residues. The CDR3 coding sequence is TGCGCCAGCAGCCAAGTCAGAATCTCTGGGGCCAACGTCCTGACTTTC. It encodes CASSQVRISGANVLTF.

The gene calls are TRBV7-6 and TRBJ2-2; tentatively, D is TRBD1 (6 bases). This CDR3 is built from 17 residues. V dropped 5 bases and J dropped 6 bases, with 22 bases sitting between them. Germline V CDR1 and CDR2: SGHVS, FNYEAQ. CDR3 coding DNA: TGTGCCAGCAGCCTGTTCACAGGGCCCCCGTCGGCCGGGGAGCTGTTTTTT. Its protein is CASSLFTGPPSAGELFF.

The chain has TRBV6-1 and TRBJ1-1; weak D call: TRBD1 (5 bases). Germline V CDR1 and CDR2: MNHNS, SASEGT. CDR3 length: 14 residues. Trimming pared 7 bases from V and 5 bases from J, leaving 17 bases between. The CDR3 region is CASTKGTLYTEAFF. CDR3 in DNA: TGTGCCAGCACAAAGGGGACTCTTTATACTGAAGCTTTCTTT.

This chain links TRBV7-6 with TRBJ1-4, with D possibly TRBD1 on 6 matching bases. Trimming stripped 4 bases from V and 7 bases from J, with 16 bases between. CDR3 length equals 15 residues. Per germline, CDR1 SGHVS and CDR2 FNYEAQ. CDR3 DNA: TGTGCCAGCAGCTCCCCAACAACACAGGGTGAAAAACTGTTTTTT. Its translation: CASSSPTTQGEKLFF.

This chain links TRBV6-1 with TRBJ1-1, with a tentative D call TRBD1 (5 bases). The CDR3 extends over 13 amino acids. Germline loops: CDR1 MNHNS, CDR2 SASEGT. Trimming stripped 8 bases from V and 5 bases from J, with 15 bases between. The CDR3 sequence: CASGGGRATEAFF. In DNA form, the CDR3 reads TGTGCCAGCGGGGGGGGAAGGGCGACTGAAGCTTTCTTT.

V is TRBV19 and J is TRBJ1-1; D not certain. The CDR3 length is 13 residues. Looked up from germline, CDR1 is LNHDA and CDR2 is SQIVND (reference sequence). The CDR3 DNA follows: TGTGCAACCGGAGCGGGGAGGAACACTGAAGCTTTCTTT. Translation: CATGAGRNTEAFF.

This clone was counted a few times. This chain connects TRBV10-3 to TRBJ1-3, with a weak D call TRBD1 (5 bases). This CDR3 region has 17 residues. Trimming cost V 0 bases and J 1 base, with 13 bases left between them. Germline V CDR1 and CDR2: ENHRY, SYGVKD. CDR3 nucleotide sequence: TGTGCCATCAGTGAGTCGATGCTGCAGGGTTCTGGAAACACCATATATTTT. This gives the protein CAISESMLQGSGNTIYF.

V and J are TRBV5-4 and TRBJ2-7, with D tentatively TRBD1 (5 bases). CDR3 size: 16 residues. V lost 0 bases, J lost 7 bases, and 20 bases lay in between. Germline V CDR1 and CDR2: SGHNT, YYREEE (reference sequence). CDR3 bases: TGTGCCAGCAGCTTGGGAGTAGGGGTGGGCCTCTGGGAGCAGTACTTC. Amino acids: CASSLGVGVGLWEQYF.

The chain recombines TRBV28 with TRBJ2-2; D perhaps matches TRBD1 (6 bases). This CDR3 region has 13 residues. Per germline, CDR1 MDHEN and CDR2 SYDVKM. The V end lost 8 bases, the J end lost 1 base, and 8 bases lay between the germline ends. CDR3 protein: CASYRVNTGELFF. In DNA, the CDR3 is TGTGCCAGCTACAGGGTGAACACCGGGGAGCTGTTTTTT. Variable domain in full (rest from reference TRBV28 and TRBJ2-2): DVKVTQSSRYLVKRTGEKVFLECVQDMDHENMFWYRQDPGLGLRLIYFSYDVKMKEKGDIPEGYSVSREKKERFSLILESASTNQTSMYLCASYRVNTGELFFGEGSRLTVL.

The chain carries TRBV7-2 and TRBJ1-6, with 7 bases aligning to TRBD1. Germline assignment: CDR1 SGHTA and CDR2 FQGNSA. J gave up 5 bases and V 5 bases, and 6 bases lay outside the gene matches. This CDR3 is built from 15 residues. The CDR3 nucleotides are TGTGCCAGCAGCGCGGGGACAGCTCATAATTCACCCCTCCACTTT. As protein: CASSAGTAHNSPLHF. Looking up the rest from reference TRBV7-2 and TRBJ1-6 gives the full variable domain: GAGVSQSPSNKVTEKGKDVELRCDPISGHTALYWYRQSLGQGLEFLIYFQGNSAPDKSGLPSDRFSAERTGGSVSTLTIQRTQQEDSAVYLCASSAGTAHNSPLHFGNGTRLTVT.

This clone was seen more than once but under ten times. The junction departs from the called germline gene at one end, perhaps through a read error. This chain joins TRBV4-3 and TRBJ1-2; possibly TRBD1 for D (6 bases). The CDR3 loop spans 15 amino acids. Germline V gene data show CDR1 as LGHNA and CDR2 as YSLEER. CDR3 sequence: CASSQQGKMINGYPF. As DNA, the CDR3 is TGCGCCAGCAGCCAGCAGGGGAAGATGATAAATGGCTACCCCTTC.

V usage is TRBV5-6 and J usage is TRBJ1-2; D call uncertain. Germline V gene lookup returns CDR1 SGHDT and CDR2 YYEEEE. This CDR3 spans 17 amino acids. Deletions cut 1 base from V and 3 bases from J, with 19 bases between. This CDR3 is CASSLRLGIRADYGYTF. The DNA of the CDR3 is TGTGCCAGCAGCTTGAGGCTGGGGATTCGAGCGGACTATGGCTACACCTTC.

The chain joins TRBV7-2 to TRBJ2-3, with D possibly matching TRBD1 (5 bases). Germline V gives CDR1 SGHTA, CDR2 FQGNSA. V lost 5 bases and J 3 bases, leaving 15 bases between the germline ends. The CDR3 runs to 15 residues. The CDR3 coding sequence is TGTGCCAGCAGCCCTCGGACACATAGGACAGATACGCAGTATTTT. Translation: CASSPRTHRTDTQYF.

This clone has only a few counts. The chain's CDR3 is CASSHELNYGYTF. DNA for the CDR3: TGTGCCAGCAGCCACGAGCTTAACTATGGCTACACCTTC. The chain recombines TRBV4-2 with TRBJ1-2; D is ambiguous. V lost 3 bases and J 1 base, leaving 6 bases between the germline ends. CDR1 LGHNA and CDR2 YNFKEQ come from the germline V gene. This CDR3 contains 13 residues.

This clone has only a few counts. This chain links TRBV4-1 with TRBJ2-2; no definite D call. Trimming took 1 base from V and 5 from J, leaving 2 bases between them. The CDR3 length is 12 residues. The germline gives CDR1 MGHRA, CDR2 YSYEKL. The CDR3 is CASSQATGELFF. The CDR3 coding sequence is TGCGCCAGCAGCCAAGCTACCGGGGAGCTGTTTTTT.

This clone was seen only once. CDR3 DNA sequence: TGCGCCAGCAGCCAAGTAACCCCCGGACTAGCGGGGGCGGATACGCAGTATTTT. As protein: CASSQVTPGLAGADTQYF. The chain joins TRBV4-1 to TRBJ2-3, with TRBD2 identical over 13 bases. This CDR3 spans 18 amino acids. Germline-derived CDR1 and CDR2 are MGHRA and YSYEKL. V was pared by 1 base and J by 6 bases, with 10 bases of the junction left unmatched.

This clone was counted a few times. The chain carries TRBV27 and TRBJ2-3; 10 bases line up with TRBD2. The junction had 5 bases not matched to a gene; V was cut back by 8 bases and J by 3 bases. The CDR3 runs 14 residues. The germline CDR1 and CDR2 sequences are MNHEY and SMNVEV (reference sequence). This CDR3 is CASGRTSGTDTQYF. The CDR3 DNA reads TGTGCCAGCGGACGGACTAGCGGTACAGATACGCAGTATTTT.